These 4 T cell receptor beta chains were all obtained from the same sample, sequenced in a study of CD4+ T cells in melanoma. TCRdb keeps only in-frame clones here, not all; method: immunoSEQ multiplex PCR. The sample shows roughly 140,000 clones, roughly 91% of them seen only once. All receptors come from a human donor with melanoma.

The chain carries TRBV29-1 and TRBJ1-4; D is perhaps TRBD1 (6 bases). CDR3 length: 13 residues. The ends were cut back, 4 bases at V and 5 bases at J, with 11 bases in the middle. Per germline, CDR1 SQVTM and CDR2 ANQGSEA. CDR3 sequence: CSVADRANEKLFF. In DNA form, the CDR3 reads TGCAGCGTTGCGGACAGAGCAAATGAAAAACTGTTTTTT.

The V and J genes are TRBV4-2 and TRBJ2-7; no clear D. The ends were cut back, 0 bases at V and 5 bases at J, with 8 bases in the middle. The CDR3 contains 13 residues. CDR1 LGHNA and CDR2 YNFKEQ come from the germline V gene. The CDR3 DNA reads as TGTGCCAGCAGCCAAGAACCCCAAAACGAGCAGTACTTC. Its translation is CASSQEPQNEQYF.

The V and J genes are TRBV4-2 and TRBJ2-1; perhaps D is TRBD1 or TRBD2 (5 bases each). Trimming took off 1 base at V and 8 bases at J, with 21 bases between the two ends. In germline, CDR1 is LGHNA, CDR2 YNFKEQ. The CDR3 sequence is 17 residues long. CDR3 in DNA: TGTGCCAGCAGCCAAGTCCCGGGACCCGCAGGCCCTGATGAGCAGTTCTTC. This gives the protein CASSQVPGPAGPDEQFF.

The chain combines TRBV20-1 with TRBJ2-3; no reliable D call. V dropped 6 bases and J dropped 2 bases, with 6 bases sitting between them. CDR1 is DFQATT, CDR2 SNEGSKA, per germline (reference sequence). The CDR3 consists of 11 residues. The CDR3 region is CSAPTTDTQYF. CDR3 nucleotide sequence: TGCAGTGCACCTACCACAGATACGCAGTATTTT.